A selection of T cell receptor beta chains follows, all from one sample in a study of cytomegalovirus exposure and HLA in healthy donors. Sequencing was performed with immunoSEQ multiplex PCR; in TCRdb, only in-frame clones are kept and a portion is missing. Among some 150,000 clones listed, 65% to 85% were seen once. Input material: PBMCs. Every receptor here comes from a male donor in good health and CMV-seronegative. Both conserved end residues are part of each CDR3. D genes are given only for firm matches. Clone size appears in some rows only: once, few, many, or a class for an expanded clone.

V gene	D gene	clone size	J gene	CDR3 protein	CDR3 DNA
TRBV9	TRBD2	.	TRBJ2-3	CASSEWGGTTDTQYF	TGTGCCAGCAGCGAGTGGGGGGGAACCACAGATACGCAGTATTTT
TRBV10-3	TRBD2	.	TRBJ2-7	CAIRLREAVGNEQYF	TGTGCCATCAGACTACGGGAGGCGGTCGGGAACGAGCAGTACTTC
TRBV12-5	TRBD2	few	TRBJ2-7	CASGPGLAGSYEQYF	TGTGCTAGTGGCCCGGGACTAGCGGGATCCTACGAGCAGTACTTC
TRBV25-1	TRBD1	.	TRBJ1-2	CASSESLGQGDGYGYTF	TGTGCCAGCAGTGAATCGCTAGGACAGGGGGACGGCTATGGCTACACCTTC
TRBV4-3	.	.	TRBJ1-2	CASSPGGYVYTF	TGCGCCAGCAGCCCGGGGGGCTATGTCTACACCTTC
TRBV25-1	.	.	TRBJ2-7	CASSEFTAYEQYF	TGTGCCAGCAGTGAATTCACGGCCTACGAGCAGTACTTC
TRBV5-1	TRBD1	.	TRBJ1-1	CASSPDRGNTEAFF	TGCGCCAGCAGCCCGGACAGGGGGAACACTGAAGCTTTCTTT
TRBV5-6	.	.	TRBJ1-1	CASSLPLRGPEHMHTEAFF	TGTGCCAGCAGCCTCCCACTTAGGGGTCCGGAGCATATGCACACTGAAGCTTTCTTT
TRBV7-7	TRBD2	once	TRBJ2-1	CASSLGGGPYNEQFF	TGTGCTAGCAGCTTAGGCGGGGGGCCCTACAATGAGCAGTTCTTC
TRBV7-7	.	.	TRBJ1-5	CASSGRYSNQPQHF	TGTGCTAGCAGCGGGAGATATAGCAATCAGCCCCAGCATTTT
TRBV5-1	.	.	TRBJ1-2	CASIRGGQLTFCFGYTF	TGCGCCAGCATAAGGGGAGGGCAGTTGACCTTCTGTTTTGGCTACACCTTC
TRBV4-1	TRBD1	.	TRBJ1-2	CASSQAGQGDGYTF	TGCGCCAGCAGCCAAGCGGGACAGGGAGATGGCTACACCTTC
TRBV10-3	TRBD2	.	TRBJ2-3	CAISEPGLAVTDTQYF	TGTGCCATCAGTGAACCGGGACTAGCGGTAACAGATACGCAGTATTTT
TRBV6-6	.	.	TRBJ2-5	CASSPLWETQYF	TGTGCCAGCAGTCCCCTATGGGAGACCCAGTACTTC
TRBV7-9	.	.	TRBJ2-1	CASSLSSGSYNEQFF	TGTGCCAGCAGCTTATCCAGCGGCTCCTACAATGAGCAGTTCTTC
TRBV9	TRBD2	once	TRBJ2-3	CASSPRGASGGISTDTQYF	TGTGCCAGCAGCCCCCGAGGGGCTAGCGGGGGAATTAGCACAGATACGCAGTATTTT
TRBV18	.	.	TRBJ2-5	CASSLPGGPRETQYF	TGTGCCAGCTCCCTTCCAGGAGGGCCCCGAGAGACCCAGTACTTC
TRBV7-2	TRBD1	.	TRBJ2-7	CASSAGPGQSYEQYF	TGTGCCAGCAGCGCAGGCCCGGGACAGTCCTACGAGCAGTACTTC
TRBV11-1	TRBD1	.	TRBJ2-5	CASSPGQQETQYF	TGTGCCAGCAGCCCGGGACAGCAAGAGACCCAGTACTTC
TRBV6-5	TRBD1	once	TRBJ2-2	CASSNGQGNTGELFF	TGTGCCAGCAGCAACGGACAGGGGAACACCGGGGAGCTGTTTTTT
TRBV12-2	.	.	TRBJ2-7	CASRYVTGYGDQYF	TGTGCAAGTCGCTACGTGACAGGGTACGGGGACCAGTACTTC
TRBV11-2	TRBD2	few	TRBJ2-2	CASSLDLTGGRAGELFF	TGTGCCAGCAGCTTAGATCTAACGGGAGGGCGGGCCGGGGAGCTGTTTTTT
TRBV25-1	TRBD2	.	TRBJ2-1	CASSDTPGLGPYNEQFF	TGTGCCAGCAGTGACACCCCGGGACTAGGCCCCTACAATGAGCAGTTCTTC
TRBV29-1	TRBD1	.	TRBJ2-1	CSVVGDRGVYNEQFF	TGCAGCGTTGTGGGGGACAGGGGGGTCTACAATGAGCAGTTCTTC
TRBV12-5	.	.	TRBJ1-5	CASARGMAQLGQPQHF	TGTGCTAGTGCGCGAGGGATGGCGCAGTTGGGTCAGCCCCAGCATTTT
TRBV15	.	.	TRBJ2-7	CATSRDPGVYEQYF	TGTGCCACCAGCAGAGATCCGGGGGTCTACGAGCAGTACTTC
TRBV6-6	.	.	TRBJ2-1	CATFSAPSYNEQFF	TGTGCCACCTTTAGCGCTCCTTCCTACAATGAGCAGTTCTTC
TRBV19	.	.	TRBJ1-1	CASSIPFLNTEAFF	TGTGCCAGTAGTATTCCGTTTCTGAACACTGAAGCTTTCTTT
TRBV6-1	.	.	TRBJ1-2	CASSGANRYGYTF	TGTGCCAGCTCAGGGGCTAATCGCTATGGCTACACCTTC
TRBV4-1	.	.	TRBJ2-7	CASSQMQEVTYEQYF	TGCGCCAGCAGCCAAATGCAGGAAGTTACCTACGAGCAGTACTTC
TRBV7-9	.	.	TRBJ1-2	CASSHLGVWYGYTF	TGTGCCAGCAGTCACCTGGGAGTGTGGTATGGCTACACCTTC
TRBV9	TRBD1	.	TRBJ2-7	CASSRTTGGDGEQYF	TGTGCCAGCAGCCGCACCACAGGGGGAGACGGCGAGCAGTACTTC
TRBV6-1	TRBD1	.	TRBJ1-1	CASSEVDRLTEAFF	TGTGCCAGCAGTGAAGTGGACAGGCTAACTGAAGCTTTCTTT
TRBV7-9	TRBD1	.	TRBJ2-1	CASSTQGASNEQFF	TGTGCCAGCAGCACACAGGGGGCGAGCAATGAGCAGTTCTTC
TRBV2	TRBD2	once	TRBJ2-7	CASSGLAGREYF	TGTGCCAGCAGTGGGTTAGCGGGACGCGAGTACTTC